The 13 T cell receptor beta chains given below trace back to one sample, sequenced in a study of shared clonotypes between healthy human individuals. Profiled with immunoSEQ multiplex PCR; TCRdb holds only in-frame clones, not every one. The repertoire holds approximately 1,000,000 clones, around 77% seen once, with over 0.8% in the top ten. The source material was memory CD4+ T cells from PBMCs. The subset was: CD45RA-negative fraction. The origin of the receptors is a man between 18 and 35 years old in good health. Some clones in this sample may be carry-over from other donors' samples.

This chain links TRBV7-3 with TRBJ2-5; D gene ambiguous. Germline values: CDR1 SGHTA, CDR2 FQGTGA. V was trimmed by 4 bases and J by 5 bases, leaving 11 bases between them. The CDR3 is 13 amino acids. The CDR3 here is CASSSRNWETQYF. Written as DNA, the CDR3 is TGTGCCAGCAGCTCCCGGAATTGGGAGACCCAGTACTTC.

The J gene is TRBJ2-5, the V gene TRBV7-2; the match to TRBD1 covers 7 bases. CDR1 and CDR2 (germline): SGHTA, FQGNSA. The CDR3 runs 14 residues. Unmatched junction bases numbered 9, after V lost 6 bases and J lost 5 bases. The CDR3 protein is CASSYDTGEETQYF. CDR3 nucleotide sequence: TGTGCCAGCAGTTATGATACAGGGGAGGAGACCCAGTACTTC.

Comment on this clone: Other DNA sequences within the sample encode an identical CDR3. This sequence joins TRBV7-3 and TRBJ2-3, with D hard to call. Germline CDR1 and CDR2: SGHTA and FQGTGA. V lost 1 base and J 0 bases, leaving 8 bases between the germline ends. The CDR3 covers 15 residues. This CDR3 reads CASSLMGGSTDTQYF. The DNA for the CDR3 is TGTGCCAGCAGCTTAATGGGCGGTAGCACAGATACGCAGTATTTT. Complete variable domain (other parts from reference TRBV7-3 and TRBJ2-3): GAGVSQTPSNKVTEKGKYVELRCDPISGHTALYWYRQSLGQGPEFLIYFQGTGAADDSGLPNDRFFAVRPEGSVSTLKIQRTERGDSAVYLCASSLMGGSTDTQYFGPGTRLTVL.

The chain is built from TRBV4-3 and TRBJ2-6, with D possibly TRBD1 on 6 matching bases. In germline, CDR1 is LGHNA, CDR2 YSLEER. The CDR3 is made up of 18 amino acids. Trimming removed 0 bases from V and 0 bases from J, with 12 bases in between. CDR3 in amino acids: CASSQDWTVSSGANVLTF. The DNA of the CDR3 is TGCGCCAGCAGCCAAGATTGGACAGTTAGCTCTGGGGCCAACGTCCTGACTTTC.

J is TRBJ1-1 and V is TRBV19; no firm D call. Germline V gene lookup returns CDR1 LNHDA and CDR2 SQIVND (reference sequence). The CDR3 length is 14 residues. Trimming pared 3 bases from V and 6 bases from J, leaving 14 bases between. The CDR3 is CASSMPVGGAEAFF. The CDR3 DNA reads as TGTGCCAGTAGTATGCCCGTTGGTGGGGCTGAAGCTTTCTTT.

Comments on this clone: Other DNA sequences within the sample encode an identical CDR3. The chain uses TRBV2 and TRBJ1-2; D might be TRBD1 (5 bases). This CDR3 region has 12 residues. Between the trimmed V and J ends, which lost 8 bases and 2 bases, there was a span of 9 bases. Germline-derived CDR1 and CDR2 are SNHLY and FYNNEI. CDR3 nucleotides: TGTGCCAGCGGGGGGGACAACTATGGCTACACCTTC. Translation gives CASGGDNYGYTF.

V is TRBV11-2 and J is TRBJ1-4; TRBD1 might be the D (6 bases). The V gene's germline CDR1 is SGHAT and CDR2 FQNNGV. V was clipped by 5 bases and J by 10 bases, with 11 bases between them. The CDR3 runs 12 residues. The CDR3 DNA reads as TGTGCCAGCAGCCAAGGGGGAGTAAAACTGTTTTTT. It codes for CASSQGGVKLFF. Based on the CDR3 plus reference TRBV11-2 and TRBJ1-4, the full variable domain is EAGVAQSPRYKIIEKRQSVAFWCNPISGHATLYWYQQILGQGPKLLIQFQNNGVVDDSQLPKDRFSAERLKGVDSTLKIQPAKLEDSAVYLCASSQGGVKLFFGSGTQLSVL.

This clone showed up just a few times. The chain has TRBV11-2 and TRBJ1-1; 7 bases fit TRBD1. Germline V gene data show CDR1 as SGHAT and CDR2 as FQNNGV. Trimming at V came to 7 bases and at J to 1 base, leaving 9 bases not matched to a gene. The CDR3 has 15 amino acids. CDR3 in amino acids: CASTPLQGRNTEAFF. CDR3 bases: TGTGCCAGCACCCCTTTACAGGGGCGGAACACTGAAGCTTTCTTT.

The sample holds one count of this clone. This sequence joins TRBV7-9 and TRBJ2-5; 14 bases line up with TRBD2. V lost 0 bases and J lost 5; bases outside the gene matches: 5. CDR3 length: 17 amino acids. Looked up from germline, CDR1 is SEHNR and CDR2 is FQNEAQ (reference sequence). The CDR3: CASSLALTSGREETQYF. The DNA of the CDR3 is TGTGCCAGCAGCTTAGCGCTGACTAGCGGGAGGGAGGAGACCCAGTACTTC. Complete variable domain (other parts from reference TRBV7-9 and TRBJ2-5): DTGVSQNPRHKITKRGQNVTFRCDPISEHNRLYWYRQTLGQGPEFLTYFQNEAQLEKSRLLSDRFSAERPKGSFSTLEIQRTEQGDSAMYLCASSLALTSGREETQYFGPGTRLLVL.

This clone was observed a handful of times. V gene TRBV12-1 combines with J gene TRBJ1-2; TRBD1 is taken as the D call from the table, unchecked against the DNA. TRBV12-1 is shown as a pseudogene. The CDR3 extends over 14 amino acids. The CDR3 DNA reads as TGTGCCAGCGAAAAGACACAGACTAACTATGGCTACACCTTC. This sequence encodes CASEKTQTNYGYTF.

The chain carries TRBV28 and TRBJ2-7, with 9 bases aligning to TRBD1. CDR1 and CDR2 from the germline V gene are MDHEN and SYDVKM. This CDR3 contains 16 residues. The V gene end was trimmed by 5 bases and the J gene end by 3 bases; junction bases not matched to a gene: 11. The CDR3 nucleotides are TGTGCCAGCAGTCCCCAGGGGACAGGGAAATTCTACGAGCAGTACTTC. It is translated as CASSPQGTGKFYEQYF.

This chain links TRBV29-1 with TRBJ1-4; 7 bases are shared with TRBD1. The CDR3 is 13 amino acids. V trimming: 7 bases; J trimming: 5 bases; junction bases outside the gene matches: 7. The germline CDR1 and CDR2 sequences are SQVTM and ANQGSEA. The CDR3 reads CSGGDSRNEKLFF. The CDR3 nucleotides are TGCAGCGGGGGGGACAGCCGGAATGAAAAACTGTTTTTT. Full variable domain (remainder filled in from reference TRBV29-1 and TRBJ1-4): SAVISQKPSRDICQRGTSLTIQCQVDSQVTMMFWYRQQPGQSLTLIATANQGSEATYESGFVIDKFPISRPNLTFSTLTVSNMSPEDSSIYLCSGGDSRNEKLFFGSGTQLSVL.

The rearrangement uses TRBV7-3 and TRBJ2-3; D is possibly TRBD2 (5 bases). The germline V gene has CDR1 SGHTA and CDR2 FQGTGA. V was clipped by 5 bases and J by 2 bases, with 14 bases between them. The CDR3 extends over 15 amino acids. The CDR3 region is CASSAEGIDTDTQYF. The CDR3 DNA is TGTGCCAGCAGCGCCGAGGGCATTGACACAGATACGCAGTATTTT.